This note documents a single T cell receptor beta chain sequence. As yet, its antigen is unknown. The sample comes from a study of spatial heterogeneity in lung cancer. CDR1 and CDR2 from the germline V gene are ENHRY and SYGVKD. V was pared by 10 bases and J by 7 bases, with 19 bases between. This CDR3 comprises 13 residues. Each TCR cDNA molecule bore a unique molecular identifier. TCRdb used MiXCR to reprocess the 5' RACE reads, holding one entry per CDR3 protein. Among tens of thousands of distinct CDR3 sequences listed, less than 9% were seen once. Overall study findings and caveats: Follow-up blood showed ubiquitous expanded tumor TCRs less than blood at resection did.

Time point meaning: sample taken at primary tumor resection. No cells were sorted before sequencing. The whole RNA sequenced was extracted from tumor, nontumor lung or frozen PBMC. The donor population consisted of some 72 patients with untreated, early-stage non-small cell lung cancer. This receptor was identified in a female donor with early-stage non-small cell lung cancer. The chain has TRBV10-3 and TRBJ1-1; D possibly corresponds to TRBD1 (5 bases). The sample in question was PBMCs, obtained at surgery. The CDR3 spells CATGPQESSEAFF. CDR3 DNA sequence: TGTGCCACGGGCCCACAGGAGAGCAGTGAAGCTTTCTTT.